A single sample is the source of the 3 T cell receptor beta chains below, sequenced in a study of blood T cells in healthy people across ages. A J-beta primer mix and a sample-barcoded 5' primer were used in a second PCR of about 6 to 12 cycles. TCRdb used MiXCR to reprocess the 5' RACE reads, holding one entry per CDR3 protein. The table has some 1.7 million distinct CDR3 sequences, 28% seen once. Sequenced material: blood. These receptor sequences come from a woman aged 25 to 39 in good health.

This clonotype was seen only once. The V gene is TRBV18, the J gene TRBJ1-5, with D hard to call. V lost 3 bases to trimming and J lost 3 bases, with 12 bases between them. CDR3 length equals 15 residues. Germline V CDR1 and CDR2: KGHSH, LQKENI. CDR3: CASSPKRSDNQPQHF. Written as DNA, the CDR3 is TGTGCCAGCTCACCGAAGAGGAGTGACAATCAGCCCCAGCATTTT. Together with reference TRBV18 and TRBJ1-5, the CDR3 gives the full variable domain: NAGVMQNPRHLVRRRGQEARLRCSPMKGHSHVYWYRQLPEEGLKFMVYLQKENIIDESGMPKERFSAEFPKEGPSILRIQQVVRGDSAAYFCASSPKRSDNQPQHFGDGTRLSIL.

The chain combines TRBV6-5 with TRBJ2-7, with 12 positions matching TRBD1. V shed 4 bases, J shed 6 bases, and the junction held 7 bases outside the gene matches. Germline loops: CDR1 MNHEY, CDR2 SVGAGI. This CDR3 contains 15 residues. Here the CDR3 reads CASSFPGTGGTEQYF. The CDR3, as DNA: TGTGCCAGCAGTTTCCCCGGGACAGGGGGCACCGAGCAGTACTTC.

J is TRBJ2-7 and V is TRBV11-2, with TRBD1 matching over 10 bases. TRBJ2-5 explains the end of the DNA better; the J call may be wrong. The CDR3 sequence is 16 residues long. The germline gives CDR1 SGHAT, CDR2 FQNNGV. DNA of the CDR3: TGTGCCGGCTACGCAGCTCGGACAGGGGGTGGGGAGACCCAGTACTTC. It is translated as CAGYAARTGGGETQYF.